This T cell receptor beta chain originates from a study of T cells in Graves' hyperthyroidism and ophthalmopathy. The study, taken as a whole, reports: Ophthalmopathy stood apart from stable hyperthyroidism in a 13 V-J model.

At least ten counts were recorded for this clonotype. No antigen is known for it. RNA transcripts gave rise to amplified TCR beta CDR3 regions. The TCR CDR3 was amplified in a first-round RT-PCR using the HTBI primer set. TCRdb itself ran the multiplex PCR reads through MiXCR, one entry per CDR3 protein. The table has some 500,000 distinct CDR3 sequences, approximately 16% seen once. V lost 4 bases and J lost 3; bases outside the gene matches: 6. This CDR3 contains 16 residues. Germline V CDR1 and CDR2: SGHRS, YFSETQ. The rearrangement joins TRBV5-1 to TRBJ2-3; TRBD1 matches 12 bases. Material for sequencing was blood. The TCR originated in a woman under 40 with Graves' ophthalmopathy. The CDR3 sequence is CASSLGTGGETDTQYF. The DNA of the CDR3 is TGCGCCAGCAGCCTGGGGACAGGGGGCGAAACAGATACGCAGTATTTT.